This T cell receptor beta chain was recovered during a study of regulatory T cells in long-lasting Graves disease. The sample's time point: newly diagnosed GD, antithyroid drugs for less than 3 months. Making the TCR library involved RNA that had been extracted from PBMCs. This clonotype showed up just a few times. In building TCR beta libraries, iRepertoire HTBI primers were used together with Arm-PCR of CDR3 regions. TCRdb reprocessed the multiplex PCR reads with MiXCR, giving one entry per CDR3 protein. The data contain over 400,000 distinct CDR3 sequences, around 15% of them seen just once; the ten biggest clones take up under 20%. Unmatched junction bases numbered 12, after V lost 1 base and J lost 3 bases. CDR1 and CDR2 from the germline V gene are MNHEY and SMNVEV (reference sequence). The CDR3 loop spans 20 amino acids. These data are also associated with another study on T cells in Graves' hyperthyroidism and ophthalmopathy.

This sequence joins TRBV27 and TRBJ2-1; TRBD2 agrees at 13 bases. Source: peripheral blood mononuclear cells (PBMCs), taken at new diagnosis, from a patient treated with antithyroid drugs. The receptor was derived from a woman aged 45-65 years with Graves disease. The CDR3 DNA reads as TGTGCCAGCAGTTTATATACGGGAGAGACTAGCGGGAGGATCTACAATGAGCAGTTCTTC. Translation: CASSLYTGETSGRIYNEQFF.